These 5 T cell receptor beta chains share one sample of origin, sequenced in a study of T-cell reconstitution after alpha-beta-depleted transplantation in children. Preparation of the TCRbeta library was carried out with unique molecular identifiers. TCRdb fed the PCR reads into MiXCR, producing one record per CDR3 protein. There are about 600,000 distinct CDR3 sequences in the sample; 10% to 15% occur only once, and around 2% lies in the top ten. Source: PBMCs, mostly from graft donor cells, taken 360 days after TCRalphabeta/CD19-depleted stem cell transplant. These receptor sequences come from a male patient younger than 18 who had a stem cell transplant for acute myeloid leukemia, so the T cells may come from the graft donor.

There are many counts of this clonotype. This chain links TRBV28 with TRBJ2-1; 12 positions agree with TRBD2. J was trimmed by 8 bases and V by 5 bases; bases with no gene match: 7. This CDR3 is 15 amino acids long. Germline CDR1 is MDHEN and CDR2 is SYDVKM. The CDR3 region has the DNA TGTGCCAGCAGTCAACTAGCGGGAGGTGCGGATGAGCAGTTCTTC. This gives the protein CASSQLAGGADEQFF. Using reference TRBV28 and TRBJ2-1 for the parts outside the CDR3, the full variable domain is DVKVTQSSRYLVKRTGEKVFLECVQDMDHENMFWYRQDPGLGLRLIYFSYDVKMKEKGDIPEGYSVSREKKERFSLILESASTNQTSMYLCASSQLAGGADEQFFGPGTRLTVL.

In this sample, this clonotype turned up many times. The rearrangement joins TRBV10-3 to TRBJ2-5; TRBD2 aligns across 8 bases. The V gene end was trimmed by 6 bases and the J gene end by 5 bases; junction bases not matched to a gene: 8. The CDR3 spans 14 residues. Germline loops: CDR1 ENHRY, CDR2 SYGVKD. CDR3 nucleotide sequence: TGTGCCATCAGGAGTAGCGGGGCGTCGGAGACCCAGTACTTC. This codes for CAIRSSGASETQYF.

This clonotype was seen a few times. The V and J genes are TRBV12-3 or TRBV12-4 and TRBJ1-4, with D maybe TRBD1 (5 bases). The V end lost 6 bases, the J end lost 7 bases, and 15 bases lay between the germline ends. The CDR3 has 14 residues. Here the CDR3 reads CASSRDGGIEKLFF. The CDR3 DNA follows: TGTGCCAGCAGCCGGGACGGTGGGATTGAAAAACTGTTTTTT.

This chain's CDR3 is CASRRPGQGAYNEQFF. The DNA of the CDR3 is TGTGCCAGCAGACGACCGGGACAGGGGGCCTACAATGAGCAGTTCTTC. The chain is built from TRBV6-2 or TRBV6-3 and TRBJ2-1; 11 bases map to TRBD1. The CDR3 has 16 amino acids. Germline CDR1 reads MNHEY; CDR2 reads SVGEGT. Trimming removed 6 bases from V and 2 bases from J; junction bases left unmatched: 6.

In this sample, this clonotype turned up a few times. The chain has TRBV21-1 and TRBJ2-7; TRBD2 was called by the table and not checked on the DNA. TRBV21-1 counts as a pseudogene. The CDR3 runs to 16 residues. The CDR3 loop is CASLTSGRQDPREQYF. In nucleotides, the CDR3 is TGTGCCAGTTTGACTAGCGGGAGACAGGACCCCCGCGAGCAGTACTTC.